The 19 T cell receptor beta chains below all came from one sample that was sequenced in a study of blood T cells in healthy people across ages. Using a J-beta primer mix together with a sample-barcoded 5' primer, a second PCR was run for roughly 7 to 11 cycles. TCRdb independently ran MiXCR on the 5' RACE reads; one entry per CDR3 protein. The data show 1.5 million to 2 million distinct CDR3 sequences, less than 50% seen once. The specimen was blood. These receptors all come from a woman aged 40 to 55 in good health.

This sequence joins TRBV21-1 and TRBJ1-1; TRBD1, the D gene given by the table, was not confirmed from the DNA. TRBV21-1 constitutes a pseudogene. The CDR3 length is 16 residues. CDR3 in amino acids: CATPVRAGFMNTEAFF. The DNA for the CDR3 is TGTGCCACCCCGGTAAGGGCAGGCTTCATGAACACTGAAGCTTTCTTT.

CDR3 bases: TGTGCCAGCAGCTCCCTGGACAGGGTGAATCAGCCCCAGCATTTT. It yields the protein CASSSLDRVNQPQHF. J is TRBJ1-5 and V is TRBV7-8, with 8 bases matching TRBD1. V dropped 4 bases and J dropped 4; count of bases not matched to a gene: 6. CDR3 length: 15 residues. Germline-derived CDR1 and CDR2 are SGHVS and FQNEAQ.

The CDR3, as DNA: TGCGCCAGCAGCCAAGGACTTGACAGGGCTGGGGATGAGCAGTTCTTC. This translates into CASSQGLDRAGDEQFF. This sequence joins TRBV4-3 and TRBJ2-1; 7 nucleotides line up with TRBD1. V gave up 1 base and J gave up 8 bases; unmatched junction bases: 11. The CDR3 length is 16 residues. The germline CDR1 and CDR2 sequences are LGHNA and YSLEER.

This clonotype was picked up a small number of times. The chain recombines TRBV29-1 with TRBJ2-5, with D perhaps TRBD2 (5 bases). Looked up from germline, CDR1 is SQVTM and CDR2 is ANQGSEA. This CDR3 has 13 amino acids. V was pared by 6 bases and J by 5 bases, with 16 bases between. The CDR3: CSVSNVGMETQYF. CDR3 coding DNA: TGCAGCGTGAGTAACGTCGGGATGGAGACCCAGTACTTC.

The chain joins TRBV10-3 to TRBJ1-2; possibly TRBD1 for D (5 bases). The V end lost 1 base, the J end lost 3 bases, and 18 bases lay between the germline ends. Germline CDR1 is ENHRY and CDR2 is SYGVKD. There are 17 residues in the CDR3. Written as DNA, the CDR3 is TGTGCCATCAGTGAGTTGGAGACGCGGGGGTACTACTATGGCTACACCTTC. Its translation is CAISELETRGYYYGYTF.

This clonotype was seen only once. An end of the junction does not agree with germline; a read error may underlie this. The V gene is TRBV5-1, the J gene TRBJ2-7, with D maybe TRBD2 (5 bases). Gene TRBJ2-5 matches the end of the DNA better, so the J call may be wrong. The germline gives CDR1 SGHRS, CDR2 YFSETQ. This CDR3 region has 13 residues. CDR3 nucleotide sequence: TGCGCCGGCAGCTTGGAGGTAGAAGAGACCCAGTACTTC. Its translation: CAGSLEVEETQYF.

This sequence joins TRBV2 and TRBJ2-1; D is perhaps TRBD2 (7 bases). With 8 bases removed from V and 4 bases from J, the gap between germline ends came to 15 bases. In germline, CDR1 is SNHLY, CDR2 FYNNEI. The CDR3 contains 14 residues. The CDR3 is CASQGLADYNEQFF. CDR3 in DNA: TGTGCCAGCCAGGGGCTAGCGGATTACAATGAGCAGTTCTTC.

There are a few counts of this clonotype. One end of the junction varies from germline; a read error may be responsible. The chain recombines TRBV12-3 or TRBV12-4 with TRBJ2-5; maybe TRBD1 (6 bases). There are 13 residues in the CDR3. CDR3 sequence reads: CANSLRGQETQYF. The CDR3 nucleotides read TGTGCCAACAGTCTCAGGGGCCAAGAGACCCAGTACTTC.

The chain is built from TRBV20-1 and TRBJ2-4; D call uncertain. Germline V gives CDR1 DFQATT, CDR2 SNEGSKA (reference sequence). CDR3 size: 13 residues. V lost 6 bases, J lost 0 bases, and 9 bases lay in between. The CDR3 DNA follows: TGCAGTGCATCGATCTTAGCCAAAAACATTCAGTACTTC. Translation: CSASILAKNIQYF.

As DNA, the CDR3 is TGCGCCAGCAGCGTACAGGGTCCTTCGACAGATACGCAGTATTTT. Amino acid sequence: CASSVQGPSTDTQYF. The rearrangement joins TRBV4-1 to TRBJ2-3, with a possible D match to TRBD1 (6 bases). This CDR3 spans 15 amino acids. Trimming left V 5 bases short and J 3 bases short, with 15 bases between. Germline CDR1 reads MGHRA; CDR2 reads YSYEKL.

This clonotype was picked up a small number of times. The CDR3 DNA is TGTGCCAGCAGTTACACCGAAGGTGGGAACACTGAAGCTTTCTTT. This encodes CASSYTEGGNTEAFF. The chain is built from TRBV6-6 and TRBJ1-1; D not certain. Looked up from germline, CDR1 is MNHNY and CDR2 is SVGAGI (reference sequence). V lost 2 bases and J lost 1, with 11 bases in between. The CDR3 has 15 amino acids.

This clonotype was observed a few times. The rearrangement links TRBV7-2 to TRBJ2-7; D ambiguous. Germline CDR1 and CDR2: SGHTA and FQGNSA. V lost 1 base and J 4 bases, leaving 11 bases between the germline ends. This CDR3 has 14 amino acids. CDR3 sequence reads: CASSLVMEKYEQYF. The DNA for the CDR3 is TGTGCCAGCAGCTTAGTAATGGAGAAGTACGAGCAGTACTTC.

The chain has TRBV6-5 and TRBJ1-1; possible D gene TRBD1, 5 bases. With 0 bases removed from V and 7 bases from J, the gap between germline ends came to 15 bases. CDR1 is MNHEY, CDR2 SVGAGI, per germline. This CDR3 spans 15 amino acids. CDR3 region: CASSYSIELGVEAFF. The CDR3 DNA is TGTGCCAGCAGTTACTCGATAGAATTGGGGGTTGAAGCTTTCTTT.

This clonotype came up a few times. An end of the junction differs from the germline gene, which may be a read error. The chain carries TRBV4-3 and TRBJ2-3, with 8 bases that match TRBD2. Germline V CDR1 and CDR2: LGHNA, YSLEER. The CDR3 runs 16 residues. The CDR3 DNA follows: TGCGCCAGCAACCAAGATTCAAGCGGGGGTGGGGATACGCAGTATTTT. Protein sequence: CASNQDSSGGGDTQYF.

The table lists this clonotype with a few counts. The V gene is TRBV12-3 or TRBV12-4, the J gene TRBJ1-2, with 8 bases identical to TRBD1. The CDR3 consists of 14 residues. The ends lost 6 bases at V and 3 bases at J; junction bases unmatched: 6. The CDR3 bases are TGTGCCAGCAGACAACCAGGGGGCGACTATGGCTACACCTTC. It translates to CASRQPGGDYGYTF.

This clonotype was seen a handful of times. The rearrangement uses TRBV4-1 and TRBJ2-7, with 8 bases that match TRBD1. Germline CDR1 MGHRA, CDR2 YSYEKL. The V and J ends lost 0 bases and 4 bases, in that order; junction bases with no gene match: 5. This CDR3 comprises 15 residues. The CDR3 loop is CASSQEAGGEYEQYF. CDR3 coding DNA: TGCGCCAGCAGCCAAGAGGCAGGGGGCGAGTACGAGCAGTACTTC.

The chain links TRBV28 to TRBJ1-2; no clear D gene. CDR3 length equals 15 residues. V was pared by 2 bases and J by 5 bases, with 15 bases between. Germline V gives CDR1 MDHEN, CDR2 SYDVKM. DNA of the CDR3: TGTGCCAGCAGTTTAAGGGCAGGAGGGTATTATGGCTACACCTTC. This gives the protein CASSLRAGGYYGYTF.

Regarding this clonotype: Germline and junction disagree at one end, which may indicate a read error. The J gene is TRBJ1-6, the V gene TRBV7-2; 8 positions match TRBD1. The CDR3 length is 15 residues. Germline-derived CDR1 and CDR2 are SGHTA and FQGNSA. This CDR3 is CASSQGAVHNSPLHF. CDR3 coding DNA: TGTGCCAGCAGTCAGGGGGCGGTGCATAATTCGCCCCTCCACTTT.

The V gene is TRBV15, the J gene TRBJ1-4; possibly TRBD1 for D (6 bases). CDR1 and CDR2 from the germline V gene are LNHNV and YYDKDF (reference sequence). V was trimmed by 3 bases and J by 2 bases, leaving 16 bases between them. There are 17 residues in the CDR3. CDR3: CATSSYRDRMTNEKLFF. Written as DNA, the CDR3 is TGTGCCACCAGCAGTTACAGGGATCGGATGACTAATGAAAAACTGTTTTTT.